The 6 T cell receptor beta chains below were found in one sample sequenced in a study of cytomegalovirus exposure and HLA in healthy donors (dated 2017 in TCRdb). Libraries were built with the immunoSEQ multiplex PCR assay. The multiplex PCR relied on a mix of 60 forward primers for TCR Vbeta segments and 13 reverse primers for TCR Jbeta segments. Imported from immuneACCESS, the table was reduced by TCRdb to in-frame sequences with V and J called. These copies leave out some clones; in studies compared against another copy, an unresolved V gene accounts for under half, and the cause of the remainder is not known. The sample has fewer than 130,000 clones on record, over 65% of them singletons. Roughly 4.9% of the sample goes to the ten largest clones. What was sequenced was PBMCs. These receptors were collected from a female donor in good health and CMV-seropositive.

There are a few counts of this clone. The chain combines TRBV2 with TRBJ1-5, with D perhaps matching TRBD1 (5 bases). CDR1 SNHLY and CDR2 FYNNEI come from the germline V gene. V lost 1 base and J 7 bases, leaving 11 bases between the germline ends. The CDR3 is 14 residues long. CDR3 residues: CASSEEGARQPQHF. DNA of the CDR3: TGTGCCAGCAGTGAAGAAGGGGCCCGGCAGCCCCAGCATTTT.

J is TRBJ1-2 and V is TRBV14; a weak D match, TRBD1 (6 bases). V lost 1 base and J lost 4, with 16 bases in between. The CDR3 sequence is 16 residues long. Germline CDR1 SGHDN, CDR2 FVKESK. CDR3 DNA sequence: TGTGCCAGCAGCCAAGGGGGGCAGGGTCGCGTCTATGGCTACACCTTC. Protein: CASSQGGQGRVYGYTF.

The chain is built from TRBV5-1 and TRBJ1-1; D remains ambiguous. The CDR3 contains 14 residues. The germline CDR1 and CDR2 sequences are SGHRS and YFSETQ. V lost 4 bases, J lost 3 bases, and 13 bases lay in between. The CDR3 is CASSTTEAHTEAFF. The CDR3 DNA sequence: TGCGCCAGCAGCACCACGGAGGCCCACACTGAAGCTTTCTTT.

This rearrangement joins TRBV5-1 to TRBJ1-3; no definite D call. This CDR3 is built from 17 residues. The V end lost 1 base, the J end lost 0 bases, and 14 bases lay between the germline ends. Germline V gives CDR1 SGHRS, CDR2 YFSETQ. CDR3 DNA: TGCGCCAGCAGCTTGAGTCTGAGAAAGAGCTCTGGAAACACCATATATTTT. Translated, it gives CASSLSLRKSSGNTIYF.

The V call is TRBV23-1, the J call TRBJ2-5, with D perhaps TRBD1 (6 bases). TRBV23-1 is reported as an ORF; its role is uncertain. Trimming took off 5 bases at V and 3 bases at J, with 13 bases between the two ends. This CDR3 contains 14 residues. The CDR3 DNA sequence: TGCGCCAGCAGTTACAGGGAGTCTAAAGAGACCCAGTACTTC. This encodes CASSYRESKETQYF.

The CDR3 nucleotides read TGTGCCAGCAGCTTAGAGGGACTAGACTCCTACGAGCAGTACTTC. Its protein product is CASSLEGLDSYEQYF. The chain combines TRBV7-8 with TRBJ2-7; 8 bases map to TRBD2. Trimming at V came to 1 base and at J to 0 bases, leaving 2 bases not matched to a gene. The CDR3 has 15 amino acids. CDR1 and CDR2 from the germline V gene are SGHVS and FQNEAQ.